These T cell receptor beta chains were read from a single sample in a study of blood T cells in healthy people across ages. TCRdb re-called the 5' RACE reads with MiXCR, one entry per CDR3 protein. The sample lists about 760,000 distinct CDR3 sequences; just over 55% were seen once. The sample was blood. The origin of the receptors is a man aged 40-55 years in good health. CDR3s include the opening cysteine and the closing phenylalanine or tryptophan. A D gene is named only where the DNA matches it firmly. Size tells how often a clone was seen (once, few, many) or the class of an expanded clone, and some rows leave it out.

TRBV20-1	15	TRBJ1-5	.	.	CSAHGGIRSNQPQHF	TGCAGTGCTCATGGAGGGATACGAAGCAATCAGCCCCAGCATTTT
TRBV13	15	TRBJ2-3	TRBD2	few	CASSSTSGSVDTQYF	TGTGCCAGCAGCTCCACTAGCGGGAGTGTAGATACGCAGTATTTT
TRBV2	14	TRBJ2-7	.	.	CASSPYGTDYEQYF	TGTGCCAGCAGTCCATACGGGACCGACTACGAGCAGTACTTC
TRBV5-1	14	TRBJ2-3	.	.	CASSGVNLADTQYF	TGCGCCAGCAGCGGGGTCAACCTTGCAGATACGCAGTATTTT
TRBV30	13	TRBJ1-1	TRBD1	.	CARHRGPNTEAFF	TGTGCCAGGCACAGGGGACCGAACACTGAAGCTTTCTTT
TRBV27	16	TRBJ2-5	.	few	CASSLATGQPPKTQYF	TGTGCCAGCAGTTTGGCGACAGGACAACCTCCAAAGACCCAGTACTTC
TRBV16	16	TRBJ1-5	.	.	CASSHGTEDSNQPQHF	TGTGCCAGCAGCCATGGCACTGAAGATAGCAATCAGCCCCAGCATTTT
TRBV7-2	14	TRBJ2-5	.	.	CASSLAPLRGEQYF	TGTGCCAGCAGCTTAGCGCCACTCAGAGGTGAGCAGTACTTC
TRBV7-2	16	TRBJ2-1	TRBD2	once	CASSSNGLAGVNEQFF	TGTGCCAGCAGCTCCAACGGACTAGCGGGAGTGAATGAGCAGTTCTTC
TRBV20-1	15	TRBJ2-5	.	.	CSAIVNRALRNEQYF	TGCAGTGCTATAGTAAACAGGGCCCTTCGCAATGAGCAGTACTTC
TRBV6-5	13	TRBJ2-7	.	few	CASQLAPIYEQYF	TGTGCCAGTCAGTTAGCACCCATTTACGAGCAGTACTTC
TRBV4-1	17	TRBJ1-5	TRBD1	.	CASSFRQGDLSNQPQHF	TGCGCCAGCAGCTTCAGACAGGGGGACCTTAGCAATCAGCCCCAGCATTTT
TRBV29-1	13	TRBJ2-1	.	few	CSVEVGGIDEQFF	TGCAGCGTTGAAGTCGGGGGTATCGATGAGCAGTTCTTC
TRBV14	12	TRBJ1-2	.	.	CASSQALYGYTF	TGTGCCAGCAGCCAAGCCCTCTATGGCTACACCTTC
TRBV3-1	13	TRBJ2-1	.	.	CASSQAGDNEQFF	TGTGCCAGCAGCCAAGCGGGAGACAATGAGCAGTTCTTC
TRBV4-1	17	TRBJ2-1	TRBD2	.	CASSQASGTLGVGEQFF	TGCGCCAGCAGCCAAGCTAGCGGCACACTGGGGGTCGGTGAGCAGTTCTTC
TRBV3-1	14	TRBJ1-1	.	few	CASSPLGRREEAFF	TGTGCCAGCAGCCCTTTAGGTAGGAGAGAAGAAGCTTTCTTT
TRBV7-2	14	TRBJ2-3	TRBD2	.	CASSLEGLVGTQYF	TGTGCCAGCAGCTTAGAAGGACTAGTGGGTACGCAGTATTTT
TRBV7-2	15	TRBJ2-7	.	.	CASSAAHRPSYEQYF	TGTGCCAGCAGCGCGGCCCACCGTCCCTCCTACGAGCAGTACTTC
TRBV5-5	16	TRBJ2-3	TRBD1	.	CASTPLTTGGTDTQYF	TGTGCCAGCACGCCCCTTACGACAGGGGGTACAGATACGCAGTATTTT
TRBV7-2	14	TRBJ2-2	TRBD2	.	CASRGGPVTGELFF	TGTGCCAGCCGGGGGGGCCCAGTCACCGGGGAGCTGTTTTTT
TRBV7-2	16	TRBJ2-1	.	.	CASSLERGETYNEQFF	TGTGCCAGCAGCTTAGAACGCGGGGAAACCTACAATGAGCAGTTCTTC
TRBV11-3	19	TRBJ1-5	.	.	CASSLVAAGVEGNNQPQHF	TGTGCCAGCAGCTTAGTGGCGGCAGGGGTGGAGGGGAACAATCAGCCCCAGCATTTT
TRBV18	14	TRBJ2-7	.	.	CASSPPAGDDEQYF	TGTGCCAGCTCACCACCGGCCGGGGACGACGAGCAGTACTTC
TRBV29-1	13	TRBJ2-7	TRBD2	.	CSVASGASNEQYF	TGCAGCGTTGCAAGCGGGGCCTCCAATGAGCAGTACTTC
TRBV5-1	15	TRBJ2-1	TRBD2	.	CASSSSGGQYNEQFF	TGCGCCAGCAGCTCTAGCGGGGGCCAATACAATGAGCAGTTCTTC
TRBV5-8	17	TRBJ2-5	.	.	CASSALHHRSLQETQYF	TGTGCCAGCAGCGCACTCCACCATAGATCCCTTCAGGAGACCCAGTACTTC
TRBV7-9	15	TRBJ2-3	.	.	CASSLFGRLTDTQYF	TGTGCCAGCAGCTTATTCGGGAGACTCACAGATACGCAGTATTTT
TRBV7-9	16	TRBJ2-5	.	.	CASRPQGGASKETQYF	TGTGCCAGCAGACCTCAGGGGGGAGCCAGTAAAGAGACCCAGTACTTC
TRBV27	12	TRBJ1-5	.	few	CASSSSGQPQHF	TGTGCCAGCAGTTCATCAGGTCAGCCCCAGCATTTT
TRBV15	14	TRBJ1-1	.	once	CATSAGEMNTEAFF	TGTGCCACCAGCGCGGGAGAGATGAACACTGAAGCTTTCTTT
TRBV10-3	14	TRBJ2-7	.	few	CAMGNLQGEDEQYF	TGTGCCATGGGTAACCTACAGGGAGAAGACGAGCAGTACTTC
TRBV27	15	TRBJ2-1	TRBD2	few	CASSFSGRSYNEQFF	TGTGCCAGCAGTTTTAGCGGGAGGTCCTACAATGAGCAGTTCTTC
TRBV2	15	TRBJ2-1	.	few	CASRYQGSSYNEQFF	TGTGCCAGCAGATACCAGGGGAGCTCCTACAATGAGCAGTTCTTC
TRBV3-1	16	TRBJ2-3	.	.	CASGQETETSTDTQYF	TGTGCCAGCGGCCAAGAGACAGAAACTAGCACAGATACGCAGTATTTT
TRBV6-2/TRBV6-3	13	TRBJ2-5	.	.	CASSDGNAETQYF	TGTGCCAGCAGTGACGGTAATGCCGAGACCCAGTACTTC
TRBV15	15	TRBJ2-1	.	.	CATSRDPRRHNEQFF	TGTGCCACCAGCCGAGATCCACGCCGTCACAATGAGCAGTTCTTC
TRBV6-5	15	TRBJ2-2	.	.	CASSPLIGATGELFF	TGTGCCAGCAGTCCGCTTATAGGGGCGACCGGGGAGCTGTTTTTT
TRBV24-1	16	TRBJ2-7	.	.	CATSENGASGAYEQYF	TGTGCCACCAGTGAAAACGGGGCCTCCGGGGCCTACGAGCAGTACTTC
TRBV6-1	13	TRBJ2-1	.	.	CASSEDKGDEQFF	TGTGCCAGCAGTGAAGACAAGGGAGATGAGCAGTTCTTC
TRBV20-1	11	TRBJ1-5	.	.	CSCRRGQPQHF	TGCAGTTGTCGTAGGGGTCAGCCCCAGCATTTT
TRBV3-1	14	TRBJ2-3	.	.	CASAFRGGTDTQYF	TGTGCCAGCGCGTTTAGGGGTGGTACAGATACGCAGTATTTT
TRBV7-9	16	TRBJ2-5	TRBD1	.	CASSPRQGQRGETQYF	TGTGCCAGCAGCCCCCGACAGGGCCAAAGGGGGGAGACCCAGTACTTC